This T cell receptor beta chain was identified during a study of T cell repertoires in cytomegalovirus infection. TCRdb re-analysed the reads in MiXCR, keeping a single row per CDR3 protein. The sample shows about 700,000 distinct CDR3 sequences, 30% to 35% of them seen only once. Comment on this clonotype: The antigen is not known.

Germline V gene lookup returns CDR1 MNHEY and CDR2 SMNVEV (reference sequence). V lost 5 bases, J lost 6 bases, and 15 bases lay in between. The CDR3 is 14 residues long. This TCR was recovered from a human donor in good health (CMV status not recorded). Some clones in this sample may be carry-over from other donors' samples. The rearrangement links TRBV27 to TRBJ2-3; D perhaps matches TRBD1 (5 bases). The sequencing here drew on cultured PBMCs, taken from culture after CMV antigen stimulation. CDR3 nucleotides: TGTGCCAGCAGTCCGATGCAGGGTCTGGATACGCAGTATTTT. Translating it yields CASSPMQGLDTQYF.